This T cell receptor beta chain was captured in a study of blood T cell repertoires in COVID-19. For the study at large: Spain, Italy and the United States supplied samples that represented acute and convalescent COVID-19. The cDNA or gDNA used as material had been derived from T cells, B-cell-depleted T cells, or PBMCs.

This CDR3 contains 14 residues. V shed 4 bases and J 3 bases; nucleotides not matched to a gene: 5. Germline V gives CDR1 SGHTA, CDR2 FQGTGA. Methods used by the authors: The authors estimated nucleated cell counts from reference gene primer amplification. Produced via immunoSEQ multiplex PCR; TCRdb's table is partial and in-frame only. The DNA was the basis for D and trimming; V, J and clone size are from that table. The sample lists approximately 350,000 clones, approximately 86% seen once, with under 8.5% in the top ten. Seattle-derived patients entered the study during active infection and were followed longitudinally.

The sample consisted of peripheral blood. The receptor's source is a woman in her fifties or sixties with COVID-19, enrolled during active disease. The V call is TRBV7-3, the J call TRBJ1-1, with 7 bases fitting TRBD1. The CDR3 is CASSSTGMDTEAFF. DNA of the CDR3: TGTGCCAGCAGCTCGACAGGGATGGACACTGAAGCTTTCTTT.